This TCR beta chain was sequenced for a study of blood T cell repertoires in COVID-19. Study as a whole: Material from acute and convalescent COVID-19 was sourced from the United States, Italy and Spain. PBMCs, B-cell-depleted T cells, or T cells were the source of the cDNA or gDNA that made up the material.

Donors of Cohort 3 who recovered were those that had two negative PCRs, clearance, or symptom resolution. Using immunoSEQ multiplex PCR, the repertoire was profiled, and TCRdb retains in-frame clones only, with some absent. Of about 170,000 clones in the sample, more than 80% are singletons; the top ten hold roughly 12%. The CDR3 has 12 amino acids. V dropped 1 base and J dropped 5 bases, with 5 bases sitting between them. This receptor was taken from a man aged 50 or older who had recovered from COVID-19. The sequencing input was PBMCs or T cells enriched from blood (not recorded which). The chain links TRBV12-3 or TRBV12-4 to TRBJ1-2, with D unresolved. The CDR3, as DNA: TGTGCCAGCAGTTTAGACTTTTATGGCTACACCTTC. Translated, it gives CASSLDFYGYTF.